Listed here is a single T cell receptor beta chain. This record belongs to a study of T cell responses to AZD1222 COVID-19 vaccine. The V gene's germline CDR1 is SGHRS and CDR2 YFSETQ. The germline V and J ends were trimmed by 0 bases and 6 bases, with 9 bases remaining between them. This CDR3 is 13 amino acids long. Method: immunoSEQ multiplex PCR; TCRdb's copy keeps in-frame clones and lacks some. The data contain around 150,000 clones, 90% to 95% of them singletons. The sequenced sample was peripheral blood, obtained 28 days after the second AZD1222 dose. The chain carries TRBV5-1 and TRBJ1-2; TRBD1 might be the D (6 bases). This clonotype was obtained from an adult who received the AZD1222 COVID-19 vaccine. CDR3 nucleotide sequence: TGCGCCAGCAGCTTGGTGGGGGCGGATGGCTACACCTTC. Protein product: CASSLVGADGYTF.